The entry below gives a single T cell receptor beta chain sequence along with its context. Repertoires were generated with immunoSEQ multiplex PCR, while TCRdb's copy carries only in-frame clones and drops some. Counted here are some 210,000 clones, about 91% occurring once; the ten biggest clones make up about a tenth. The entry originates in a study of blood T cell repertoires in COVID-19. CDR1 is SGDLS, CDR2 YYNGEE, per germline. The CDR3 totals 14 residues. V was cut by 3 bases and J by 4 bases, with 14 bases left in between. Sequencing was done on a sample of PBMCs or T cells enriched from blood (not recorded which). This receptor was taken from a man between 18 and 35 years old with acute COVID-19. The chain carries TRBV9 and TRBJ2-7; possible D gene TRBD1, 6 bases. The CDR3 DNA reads TGTGCCAGCAGCGGCCCCGGGACACCTTACGAGCAGTACTTC. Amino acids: CASSGPGTPYEQYF.